The 27 T cell receptor beta chains in this list originate from one sample, sequenced in a study of blood T cell repertoires in COVID-19. Here immunoSEQ multiplex PCR was the method, and the copy in TCRdb shows in-frame clones only, minus some. The data show fewer than 200,000 clones, roughly 85% seen once. Sequenced: PBMCs or T cells enriched from blood (not recorded which). Receptors were obtained from a woman aged 18-29 years who had recovered from COVID-19.

V gene TRBV7-9 combines with J gene TRBJ1-2; 7 positions match TRBD1. The CDR3 loop spans 12 amino acids. CDR1 is SEHNR and CDR2 is FQNEAQ in the germline V gene (reference sequence). J lost 6 bases, V lost 3 bases, and 1 base had no gene match. The chain's CDR3 is CASSFQGDGYTF. CDR3 DNA: TGTGCCAGCAGCTTCCAGGGGGATGGCTACACCTTC. The full variable domain, its missing parts supplied by reference TRBV7-9 and TRBJ1-2, is DTGVSQNPRHKITKRGQNVTFRCDPISEHNRLYWYRQTLGQGPEFLTYFQNEAQLEKSRLLSDRFSAERPKGSFSTLEIQRTEQGDSAMYLCASSFQGDGYTFGSGTRLTVV.

The chain is built from TRBV5-6 and TRBJ1-4, with D unresolved. The germline V gene has CDR1 SGHDT and CDR2 YYEEEE. Trimming stripped 1 base from V and 5 bases from J, with 12 bases between. The length of the CDR3 is 15 residues. CDR3 DNA: TGTGCCAGCAGCTTGTCCCTGGGCGGGAATGAAAAACTGTTTTTT. Its translation: CASSLSLGGNEKLFF.

This sequence joins TRBV6-5 and TRBJ1-1; D is unresolved. Germline CDR1 reads MNHEY; CDR2 reads SVGAGI. The CDR3 totals 14 residues. V lost 2 bases and J 6 bases, leaving 13 bases between the germline ends. CDR3 DNA: TGTGCCAGCAGTTACGATCCCAGGTACGCTGAAGCTTTCTTT. Its translation: CASSYDPRYAEAFF.

CDR3 amino acids: CASGLQGYSYNEQFF. CDR3 nucleotide sequence: TGTGCTAGTGGTTTGCAGGGCTACTCCTACAATGAGCAGTTCTTC. The chain links TRBV12-5 to TRBJ2-1; possible D gene TRBD1, 5 bases. V lost 2 bases and J lost 0, with 8 bases in between. This CDR3 spans 15 amino acids. The germline V gene encodes CDR1 LGHNT and CDR2 FRNRAP.

The chain employs TRBV5-6 and TRBJ2-5, with 7 nucleotides matching TRBD1. V trimming: 2 bases; J trimming: 3 bases; junction bases outside the gene matches: 10. CDR1 and CDR2 from the germline V gene are SGHDT and YYEEEE. This CDR3 has 16 residues. Here the CDR3 DNA reads TGTGCCAGCAGCTTTCGACAGGGAAGGGCGGAAGAGACCCAGTACTTC. Its protein product is CASSFRQGRAEETQYF. The whole variable domain, filled in from reference TRBV5-6 and TRBJ2-5, reads DAGVTQSPTHLIKTRGQQVTLRCSPKSGHDTVSWYQQALGQGPQFIFQYYEEEERQRGNFPDRFSGHQFPNYSSELNVNALLLGDSALYLCASSFRQGRAEETQYFGPGTRLLVL.

The rearrangement uses TRBV6-5 and TRBJ1-1, with TRBD1 identical over 7 bases. Germline values: CDR1 MNHEY, CDR2 SVGAGI. This CDR3 comprises 15 residues. After removal of 1 base from V and 7 bases from J, the junction contained 9 bases not matched to a gene. CDR3 loop: CASSYLGRGKVEAFF. The CDR3 bases are TGTGCCAGCAGTTACTTAGGCAGGGGGAAGGTTGAAGCTTTCTTT.

V usage is TRBV9 and J usage is TRBJ2-1, with 7 bases that match TRBD2. V shed 0 bases and J 6 bases; nucleotides not matched to a gene: 9. The CDR3 runs 16 residues. Germline assignment: CDR1 SGDLS and CDR2 YYNGEE. CDR3 protein: CASSVGGGQRTNEQFF. The CDR3 bases are TGTGCCAGCAGCGTAGGCGGGGGTCAGAGAACCAATGAGCAGTTCTTC.

The chain employs TRBV4-3 and TRBJ2-1; TRBD2 matches at 8 bases. After removal of 2 bases from V and 0 bases from J, the junction contained 3 bases not matched to a gene. This CDR3 spans 16 amino acids. Germline V lookup: CDR1 LGHNA, CDR2 YSLEER. The DNA of the CDR3 is TGCGCCAGCAGCCAATATAGCGGGGACTCCTACAATGAGCAGTTCTTC. This encodes CASSQYSGDSYNEQFF.

The V gene is TRBV5-5, the J gene TRBJ1-1; a weak D match, TRBD1 (6 bases). Germline-derived CDR1 and CDR2 are SGHKS and YYEKEE (reference sequence). Trimming shortened V by 2 bases and J by 4 bases, and 9 bases separated the two germline ends. The CDR3 extends over 13 amino acids. CDR3 loop: CASSLAGATEAFF. The CDR3 bases are TGTGCCAGCAGCTTAGCAGGGGCCACTGAAGCTTTCTTT.

This sequence joins TRBV5-6 and TRBJ2-7, with D perhaps matching TRBD1 (6 bases). The CDR3 is 17 amino acids. V lost 4 bases, J lost 1 base, and 21 bases lay in between. Germline CDR1 and CDR2: SGHDT and YYEEEE. The CDR3 region is CASSDLSRRDISYEQYF. CDR3 coding DNA: TGTGCCAGCAGCGATCTTAGCCGACGGGACATATCCTACGAGCAGTACTTC.

The rearrangement joins TRBV6-2 or TRBV6-3 to TRBJ2-4; weak D call: TRBD2 (6 bases). Trimming pared 4 bases from V and 6 bases from J, leaving 16 bases between. There are 15 residues in the CDR3. Germline CDR1 is MNHEY and CDR2 is SVGEGT. This CDR3 reads CASSWAGQGGNIQYF. CDR3 DNA sequence: TGTGCCAGCAGTTGGGCGGGGCAGGGCGGAAACATTCAGTACTTC.

The V and J genes are TRBV9 and TRBJ2-1; D unresolved. This CDR3 spans 11 amino acids. Trimming pared 1 base from V and 6 bases from J, leaving 2 bases between. Germline CDR1 and CDR2: SGDLS and YYNGEE. CDR3 nucleotide sequence: TGTGCCAGCAGCGTACTCAATGAGCAGTTCTTC. This encodes CASSVLNEQFF.

The chain couples TRBV11-2 to TRBJ2-5; a possible D gene is TRBD2 (5 bases). From germline, CDR1 is SGHAT and CDR2 FQNNGV. The CDR3 has 15 residues. Trimming removed 3 bases at V and 3 bases at J, with 14 bases between. The CDR3 protein is CASSFEGLPKETQYF. For the CDR3, the DNA is TGTGCCAGCAGCTTTGAGGGTCTACCTAAAGAGACCCAGTACTTC. The whole variable domain, remainder taken from reference TRBV11-2 and TRBJ2-5, is EAGVAQSPRYKIIEKRQSVAFWCNPISGHATLYWYQQILGQGPKLLIQFQNNGVVDDSQLPKDRFSAERLKGVDSTLKIQPAKLEDSAVYLCASSFEGLPKETQYFGPGTRLLVL.

J is TRBJ1-1 and V is TRBV19; TRBD1 aligns across 9 bases. Trimming removed 5 bases from V and 4 bases from J; junction bases left unmatched: 8. The CDR3 is made up of 15 amino acids. Germline CDR1 and CDR2: LNHDA and SQIVND (reference sequence). This CDR3 reads CASSFGTGRGTEAFF. DNA for the CDR3: TGTGCCAGTAGTTTCGGGACAGGGCGAGGCACTGAAGCTTTCTTT.

The chain has TRBV9 and TRBJ1-1; 7 bases are a match to TRBD1. The CDR3 is 15 residues long. Germline V gene data show CDR1 as SGDLS and CDR2 as YYNGEE. V lost 0 bases, J lost 9 bases, and 11 bases stayed unmatched. CDR3 in amino acids: CASSVGETGWTQAFF. The CDR3 bases are TGTGCCAGCAGCGTAGGCGAGACAGGGTGGACCCAAGCTTTCTTT.

The rearrangement uses TRBV4-3 and TRBJ1-1; the match to TRBD1 covers 7 bases. CDR3 size: 16 residues. Per germline, CDR1 LGHNA and CDR2 YSLEER. Trimming cost V 0 bases and J 5 bases; bases outside gene matches: 9. CDR3 in DNA: TGCGCCAGCAGCCAAGATGGGGGGCCCAGGGGGACTGAAGCTTTCTTT. It is translated as CASSQDGGPRGTEAFF.

DNA for the CDR3: TGTGCCAGCAGTTACCCGACAGATTCGAACACTGAAGCTTTCTTT. Translated: CASSYPTDSNTEAFF. This chain connects TRBV6-2 or TRBV6-3 to TRBJ1-1; a possible D gene is TRBD1 (5 bases). This CDR3 is 15 amino acids long. The ends were cut back, 2 bases at V and 1 base at J, with 11 bases in the middle. Germline-derived CDR1 and CDR2 are MNHEY and SVGEGT.

The genes are TRBV7-3 and TRBJ2-1; perhaps TRBD2 as D (6 bases). Germline V gives CDR1 SGHTA, CDR2 FQGTGA. V shed 2 bases and J shed 4 bases, with 12 bases lying between them. The CDR3 consists of 15 residues. CDR3 sequence: CASSLPTSRYNEQFF. The CDR3 DNA reads TGTGCCAGCAGCTTACCGACTAGTAGATACAATGAGCAGTTCTTC.

V and J are TRBV5-5 and TRBJ2-2, with 7 bases that match TRBD1. This CDR3 is built from 17 residues. Germline-derived CDR1 and CDR2 are SGHKS and YYEKEE (reference sequence). J was trimmed by 4 bases and V by 0 bases; bases with no gene match: 9. CDR3 loop: CASSLDPRQGVTGELFF. CDR3 sequence (DNA): TGTGCCAGCAGCTTGGATCCCCGACAGGGCGTCACCGGGGAGCTGTTTTTT.

The rearrangement uses TRBV12-3 or TRBV12-4 and TRBJ2-5; 9 nucleotides align to TRBD1. CDR3 length: 12 amino acids. After removal of 8 bases from V and 3 bases from J, the junction contained 1 base not matched to a gene. Here the CDR3 DNA reads TGTGCCAGCCGACAGGGGGAAGAGACCCAGTACTTC. The encoded protein is CASRQGEETQYF.

V and J are TRBV7-2 and TRBJ2-5; TRBD2 might be the D (7 bases). Germline CDR1 reads SGHTA; CDR2 reads FQGNSA. V lost 7 bases, J lost 5 bases, and 14 bases lay in between. This CDR3 contains 13 residues. This chain's CDR3 is CASTGRGLETQYF. CDR3 nucleotides: TGTGCCAGCACCGGGCGGGGGCTTGAGACCCAGTACTTC.

The V call is TRBV2, the J call TRBJ1-1; no clear D gene. Germline V gene data show CDR1 as SNHLY and CDR2 as FYNNEI. This CDR3 has 13 amino acids. Trimming stripped 4 bases from V and 1 base from J, with 7 bases between. The CDR3 nucleotides read TGTGCCAGCAGTGTACAGTCGAACACTGAAGCTTTCTTT. As protein: CASSVQSNTEAFF.

The chain employs TRBV12-3 or TRBV12-4 and TRBJ1-2; 8 bases align to TRBD1. The CDR3 has 12 amino acids. Germline trimming cut 6 bases from V and 7 bases from J; bases unmatched to any gene: 4. This CDR3 is CASRTGVAGYTF. For the CDR3, the DNA is TGTGCCAGCAGGACAGGGGTGGCTGGCTACACCTTC.

This clone was seen only a few times. The V and J genes are TRBV5-1 and TRBJ1-3, with a weak D call TRBD1 (6 bases). This CDR3 spans 13 amino acids. Germline CDR1 reads SGHRS; CDR2 reads YFSETQ. V shed 4 bases and J shed 4 bases, with 9 bases lying between them. The CDR3 loop reads CASSTQGGNTIYF. The CDR3 DNA follows: TGCGCCAGCAGCACCCAGGGGGGAAACACCATATATTTT. The complete variable domain, with remaining parts taken from reference TRBV5-1 and TRBJ1-3, reads KAGVTQTPRYLIKTRGQQVTLSCSPISGHRSVSWYQQTPGQGLQFLFEYFSETQRNKGNFPGRFSGRQFSNSRSEMNVSTLELGDSALYLCASSTQGGNTIYFGEGSWLTVV.

This chain links TRBV28 with TRBJ1-1; D is ambiguous. Germline V gene lookup returns CDR1 MDHEN and CDR2 SYDVKM. The CDR3 spans 14 residues. The V gene lost 7 bases and the J gene lost 1 base, with 13 bases spanning the gap. DNA of the CDR3: TGTGCCAGCACCCATCCGAGCTGGAACACTGAAGCTTTCTTT. Its translation: CASTHPSWNTEAFF.

The chain carries TRBV28 and TRBJ1-2, with 8 bases identical to TRBD1. The CDR3 is made up of 15 amino acids. Germline trimming cut 10 bases from V and 4 bases from J; bases unmatched to any gene: 14. Germline V gene data show CDR1 as MDHEN and CDR2 as SYDVKM. In DNA, the CDR3 is TGTGCCACCGGACAGGGCATGTACAACCTCTATGGCTACACCTTC. Its translation is CATGQGMYNLYGYTF.

CDR3 residues: CASSEPGRTYGYTF. CDR3 sequence (DNA): TGCGCCAGCAGCGAACCTGGGCGAACTTATGGCTACACCTTC. The gene calls are TRBV5-1 and TRBJ1-2, with unresolved D. This CDR3 is 14 amino acids long. Germline loops: CDR1 SGHRS, CDR2 YFSETQ. Trimming cost V 4 bases and J 5 bases, with 15 bases left between them. Supplemented by reference TRBV5-1 and TRBJ1-2, the full variable domain reads KAGVTQTPRYLIKTRGQQVTLSCSPISGHRSVSWYQQTPGQGLQFLFEYFSETQRNKGNFPGRFSGRQFSNSRSEMNVSTLELGDSALYLCASSEPGRTYGYTFGSGTRLTVV.